These 27 T cell receptor beta chains were sequenced from one sample in a study of blood T cell repertoires in COVID-19 (dated by TCRdb to the early 2020s). The method behind the library was the immunoSEQ multiplex PCR assay. TCRdb holds this immuneACCESS table with in-frame rearrangements only. Some clones are missing; in checked studies, unresolved V genes explain under half, and the rest has no known cause. Across this sample there are tens of thousands of clones, with roughly 84% seen only once. Of the sample, approximately 2.4% falls within the top ten clones. Sequenced sample: peripheral blood. The source is an elderly man with active or convalescent COVID-19.

This clone appeared once. The V call is TRBV28, the J call TRBJ1-4, with D perhaps TRBD1 (5 bases). Trimming took off 4 bases at V and 4 bases at J, with 16 bases between the two ends. The CDR3 loop spans 16 amino acids. The germline V gene has CDR1 MDHEN and CDR2 SYDVKM. CDR3 sequence: CASSSPGRGNNEKLFF. The CDR3 DNA reads as TGTGCCAGCAGTTCCCCGGGGAGGGGAAATAATGAAAAACTGTTTTTT.

V usage is TRBV5-1 and J usage is TRBJ1-2; D is undetermined. There are 14 residues in the CDR3. V lost 0 bases, J lost 3 bases, and 9 bases lay in between. CDR1 and CDR2 (germline): SGHRS, YFSETQ. The CDR3 sequence is CASSLGAEDYGYTF. CDR3 in DNA: TGCGCCAGCAGCTTGGGGGCGGAGGACTATGGCTACACCTTC.

This clone has only a few counts. The CDR3 DNA follows: TGTGCCAGCTCCGATAGCGGGGGGTACAGCTCCTACGAGCAGTACTTC. Translating it yields CASSDSGGYSSYEQYF. The V call is TRBV7-9, the J call TRBJ2-7, with 10 bases fitting TRBD2. The trim removed 8 bases at V and 0 bases at J, leaving 10 bases unmatched. CDR3 length equals 16 residues. The germline V gene encodes CDR1 SEHNR and CDR2 FQNEAQ (reference sequence).

This clone is a singleton in its sample. The rearrangement links TRBV29-1 to TRBJ2-1; weak D call: TRBD1 (6 bases). Germline CDR1 SQVTM, CDR2 ANQGSEA. Between the trimmed V and J ends, which lost 7 bases and 3 bases, there was a span of 10 bases. CDR3 size: 12 residues. Here the CDR3 DNA reads TGCAGCGGGGACATCGGCTACAATGAGCAGTTCTTC. This gives the protein CSGDIGYNEQFF.

As DNA, the CDR3 is TGTGCCTGGAGTGAAACTAGCGGGGGGGCGGGGACCCAGTACTTC. Protein product: CAWSETSGGAGTQYF. The J gene is TRBJ2-5, the V gene TRBV30; 13 nucleotides align to TRBD2. With V trimmed by 1 base and J by 7 bases, 6 bases remained unmatched. Germline CDR1 and CDR2: GTSNPN and SVGIG (reference sequence). The CDR3 length is 15 residues.

The chain combines TRBV12-3 or TRBV12-4 with TRBJ1-4; tentative D call: TRBD1 (6 bases). V was cut by 3 bases and J by 8 bases, with 10 bases left in between. The CDR3 spans 13 residues. This CDR3 is CASSLGAREKLFF. As DNA, the CDR3 is TGTGCCAGCAGTTTGGGGGCCCGCGAAAAACTGTTTTTT.

The genes are TRBV6-1 and TRBJ2-5; D might be TRBD1 (5 bases). The CDR3 extends over 14 amino acids. V lost 1 base and J lost 1, with 7 bases in between. Germline CDR1 MNHNS, CDR2 SASEGT. The CDR3 sequence: CASSEGRAQETQYF. CDR3 bases: TGTGCCAGCAGTGAAGGCAGGGCCCAAGAGACCCAGTACTTC.

The chain combines TRBV7-9 with TRBJ1-5; 8 bases are a match to TRBD1. The V gene end was trimmed by 5 bases and the J gene end by 2 bases; junction bases not matched to a gene: 5. CDR3 length: 15 residues. In germline, CDR1 is SEHNR, CDR2 FQNEAQ (reference sequence). CDR3 sequence (DNA): TGTGCCAGCAGCCAGGACAGGGTTGGCAATCAGCCCCAGCATTTT. It yields the protein CASSQDRVGNQPQHF.

V and J are TRBV20-1 and TRBJ2-1; 8 bases match TRBD1. With 4 bases clipped from V and 12 bases from J, the junction kept 5 bases outside the gene matches. The length of the CDR3 is 11 residues. Germline loops: CDR1 DFQATT, CDR2 SNEGSKA (reference sequence). The CDR3 nucleotides read TGCAGTGCTAAACGAGACAGGGGGCAGTTCTTC. Translated: CSAKRDRGQFF.

The rearrangement uses TRBV4-2 and TRBJ2-2, with a tentative D call TRBD2 (6 bases). Germline V lookup: CDR1 LGHNA, CDR2 YNFKEQ. The CDR3 extends over 15 amino acids. V was cut by 0 bases and J by 6 bases, with 11 bases left in between. CDR3 bases: TGTGCCAGCAGCCAAGATACTAGCTGGTCCGGGGAGCTGTTTTTT. Protein sequence: CASSQDTSWSGELFF.

The chain combines TRBV5-1 with TRBJ2-7; D perhaps matches TRBD2 (5 bases). Germline loops: CDR1 SGHRS, CDR2 YFSETQ. This CDR3 comprises 14 residues. Trimming left V 5 bases short and J 3 bases short, with 15 bases between. The CDR3 region is CASRSSPGYYEQYF. The CDR3 region has the DNA TGCGCCAGCAGGTCGAGTCCGGGGTACTACGAGCAGTACTTC.

This clone showed up just once. The rearrangement joins TRBV18 to TRBJ2-7, with 10 bases matching TRBD1. V trimming: 0 bases; J trimming: 2 bases; junction bases outside the gene matches: 10. CDR3 size: 18 residues. CDR1 KGHSH and CDR2 LQKENI come from the germline V gene. In nucleotides, the CDR3 is TGTGCCAGCTCACCACCCGTATACTTGGGACAGGGGACCTACGAGCAGTACTTC. Amino acid sequence: CASSPPVYLGQGTYEQYF.

The chain has TRBV11-3 and TRBJ2-5; 10 positions match TRBD2. The length of the CDR3 is 16 residues. Germline CDR1 and CDR2: SGHNT and YENEEA. Losses at the gene ends were 1 base for V and 2 bases for J; bases not matched to a gene: 4. In DNA, the CDR3 is TGTGCCAGCAGCTTAGGTCCAGCGGGAGGGCAAGAGACCCAGTACTTC. Protein product: CASSLGPAGGQETQYF.

This clone was seen a handful of times. The chain joins TRBV2 to TRBJ2-6; the D is unclear. The ends were cut back, 6 bases at V and 2 bases at J, with 8 bases in the middle. The CDR3 loop spans 14 amino acids. The germline gives CDR1 SNHLY, CDR2 FYNNEI. The CDR3 DNA sequence: TGTGCCAGCAGAGTCAGTACTGGGGCCAACGTCCTGACTTTC. This translates into CASRVSTGANVLTF.

V is TRBV3-1 (or the pseudogene TRBV3-2) and J is TRBJ2-7; D possibly corresponds to TRBD1 (6 bases). The CDR3 totals 16 residues. V dropped 5 bases and J dropped 3 bases, with 20 bases sitting between them. Germline V CDR1 and CDR2: LGHDT, YNNKEL (reference sequence). CDR3 amino acids: CASSYRLRGKFYEQYF. The CDR3 coding sequence is TGTGCCAGCAGCTATAGGCTTAGGGGGAAATTCTACGAGCAGTACTTC.

Note on this clone: Additional DNA sequences in this sample encode the identical CDR3. The chain is built from TRBV6-2 or TRBV6-3 and TRBJ2-7; 9 bases map to TRBD1. CDR1 and CDR2 from the germline V gene are MNHEY and SVGEGT. V shed 5 bases and J 4 bases; nucleotides not matched to a gene: 3. The length of the CDR3 is 13 residues. CDR3 in amino acids: CASSTGTGYEQYF. The CDR3 DNA reads TGTGCCAGCAGTACCGGGACAGGGTACGAGCAGTACTTC.

This clone has a single count. The chain carries TRBV5-1 and TRBJ2-1; D gene uncertain. Trimming took off 0 bases at V and 1 base at J, with 8 bases between the two ends. Germline loops: CDR1 SGHRS, CDR2 YFSETQ. This CDR3 has 15 amino acids. The CDR3 region is CASSLDQYSYNEQFF. The CDR3 DNA follows: TGCGCCAGCAGCTTGGATCAGTATTCCTACAATGAGCAGTTCTTC.

J is TRBJ1-1 and V is TRBV5-1; 10 bases agree with TRBD1. V lost 4 bases and J lost 5; bases outside the gene matches: 11. The CDR3 sequence is 16 residues long. CDR1 SGHRS and CDR2 YFSETQ come from the germline V gene. The DNA of the CDR3 is TGCGCCAGCAGCCTATCGGGGACAGGGGAGAGAACTGAAGCTTTCTTT. This sequence encodes CASSLSGTGERTEAFF. Full variable domain (remainder filled in from reference TRBV5-1 and TRBJ1-1): KAGVTQTPRYLIKTRGQQVTLSCSPISGHRSVSWYQQTPGQGLQFLFEYFSETQRNKGNFPGRFSGRQFSNSRSEMNVSTLELGDSALYLCASSLSGTGERTEAFFGQGTRLTVV.

The chain couples TRBV28 to TRBJ2-7; 8 nucleotides match TRBD2. The germline gives CDR1 MDHEN, CDR2 SYDVKM. Trimming cost V 2 bases and J 0 bases; bases outside gene matches: 3. The length of the CDR3 is 15 residues. CDR3 amino acids: CASSLVAGGSYEQYF. The CDR3 DNA reads TGTGCCAGCAGTTTAGTTGCGGGAGGCTCCTACGAGCAGTACTTC.

The chain is built from TRBV18 and TRBJ1-1, with 8 bases aligning to TRBD1. The CDR3 covers 15 residues. After removal of 3 bases from V and 2 bases from J, the junction contained 5 bases not matched to a gene. Germline V CDR1 and CDR2: KGHSH, LQKENI. The CDR3 nucleotides read TGTGCCAGCTCACCCGTAGGACAGGGAAACACTGAAGCTTTCTTT. Residues: CASSPVGQGNTEAFF.

This chain joins TRBV2 and TRBJ2-1; 13 bases align to TRBD2. The CDR3 covers 17 residues. V lost 0 bases and J lost 9; bases outside the gene matches: 8. CDR1 SNHLY and CDR2 FYNNEI come from the germline V gene. In DNA form, the CDR3 reads TGTGCCAGCAGTGAAGCGCTTGGACTAGCGGGAGCTCGTGAGCAGTTCTTC. Encoded protein: CASSEALGLAGAREQFF.

The chain links TRBV6-5 to TRBJ1-1, with D maybe TRBD1 (6 bases). The CDR3 is 15 amino acids. The V and J ends lost 6 bases and 4 bases respectively, with 18 bases between them. CDR1 MNHEY and CDR2 SVGAGI come from the germline V gene. CDR3 residues: CASRTNRVRGTEAFF. CDR3 sequence (DNA): TGTGCCAGCAGAACCAACAGGGTTCGCGGCACTGAAGCTTTCTTT.

V gene TRBV5-6 combines with J gene TRBJ1-5; a weak D match, TRBD1 (6 bases). Per the germline V gene, CDR1 is SGHDT and CDR2 is YYEEEE. CDR3 length: 15 amino acids. V was trimmed by 1 base and J by 7 bases, leaving 15 bases between them. The CDR3 sequence is CASSLLSRGEQPQHF. The DNA of the CDR3 is TGTGCCAGCAGCTTGTTGAGCAGGGGAGAGCAGCCCCAGCATTTT.

The chain recombines TRBV5-5 with TRBJ2-5, with TRBD1 as a possible D gene (6 bases). CDR3 length: 13 residues. CDR1 SGHKS and CDR2 YYEKEE come from the germline V gene (reference sequence). The ends were cut back, 0 bases at V and 5 bases at J, with 8 bases in the middle. The chain's CDR3 is CASSLAGAETQYF. In DNA form, the CDR3 reads TGTGCCAGCAGCTTGGCAGGGGCCGAGACCCAGTACTTC.

This chain connects TRBV6-2 or TRBV6-3 to TRBJ2-3, with TRBD1 as a possible D gene (6 bases). Per the germline V gene, CDR1 is MNHEY and CDR2 is SVGEGT. This CDR3 contains 16 residues. The V end was cut by 6 bases, the J end by 2 bases, with 18 bases between. CDR3 coding DNA: TGTGCCAGCAGCAACACACTCCACAGGGCCACAGATACGCAGTATTTT. It specifies CASSNTLHRATDTQYF.

V usage is TRBV30 and J usage is TRBJ2-5, with 7 bases aligning to TRBD2. V lost 3 bases, J lost 5 bases, and 12 bases stayed unmatched. The CDR3 spans 15 residues. Germline V gene data show CDR1 as GTSNPN and CDR2 as SVGIG (reference sequence). The DNA for the CDR3 is TGTGCCTGGAGGGGGGAGGGCGGGGTGGGTGAGACCCAGTACTTC. Residues: CAWRGEGGVGETQYF.

The V gene is TRBV7-8, the J gene TRBJ2-2, with a weak D call TRBD1 (6 bases). Germline assignment: CDR1 SGHVS and CDR2 FQNEAQ. The ends were cut back, 4 bases at V and 4 bases at J, with 13 bases in the middle. CDR3 length: 15 amino acids. The CDR3 protein is CASSSYTGTTGELFF. In DNA, the CDR3 is TGTGCCAGCAGCTCCTACACAGGGACCACCGGGGAGCTGTTTTTT.